What follows are 20 T cell receptor beta chains derived from one specimen sequenced in a study of graft-versus-host responses after intestinal transplantation. Graft samples were processed, releasing intraepithelial and lamina propria lymphocytes. Only in-frame clones appear in the TCRdb table, and some are missing; sequencing was by immunoSEQ multiplex PCR. The sample lists 37,000 or so clones; about 90% were seen once. The sample consisted of ileum tissue, taken 200 to 210 days after intestinal transplant. All receptors come from a human patient who received an intestinal transplant, so some T cells may come from the graft donor.

The V and J genes are TRBV28 and TRBJ2-7; D unclear. This CDR3 spans 11 amino acids. From germline, CDR1 is MDHEN and CDR2 SYDVKM. V dropped 5 bases and J dropped 6 bases, with 8 bases sitting between them. This CDR3 is CASSHGREQYF. For the CDR3, the DNA is TGTGCCAGCAGTCACGGTCGCGAGCAGTACTTC.

The chain employs TRBV7-9 and TRBJ2-4, with 9 nucleotides matching TRBD1. CDR3 length: 15 residues. The germline V gene has CDR1 SEHNR and CDR2 FQNEAQ (reference sequence). V lost 6 bases to trimming and J lost 1 base; unmatched junction nucleotides: 4. CDR3 bases: TGTGCCAGCAGTCAGGGACAGGGCGCCAAAAACATTCAGTACTTC. Amino acids: CASSQGQGAKNIQYF.

This chain uses TRBV7-6 with TRBJ2-6, with 7 bases lining up with TRBD1. Germline V gene sequence: CDR1 SGHVS, CDR2 FNYEAQ. With V trimmed by 4 bases and J by 0 bases, 6 bases remained unmatched. The CDR3 sequence is 17 residues long. CDR3 sequence: CASSSTGPNSGANVLTF. As DNA, the CDR3 is TGTGCCAGCAGCTCGACAGGGCCAAACTCTGGGGCCAACGTCCTGACTTTC.

The CDR3 reads CASSHGRGDTEAFF. The CDR3 DNA reads TGTGCCAGCAGTCACGGGCGGGGAGACACTGAAGCTTTCTTT. The gene calls are TRBV28 and TRBJ1-1; D is unresolved. The V end was cut by 5 bases, the J end by 3 bases, with 13 bases between. The V gene's germline CDR1 is MDHEN and CDR2 SYDVKM. The CDR3 length is 14 residues.

This sequence joins TRBV7-9 and TRBJ2-3; possibly TRBD2 for D (5 bases). From germline, CDR1 is SEHNR and CDR2 FQNEAQ (reference sequence). The CDR3 sequence is 16 residues long. V gave up 3 bases and J gave up 0 bases, with 13 bases separating them. The CDR3 region has the DNA TGTGCCAGCAGCTTTGGAGGTTGGTCTAGCACAGATACGCAGTATTTT. As protein: CASSFGGWSSTDTQYF.

This clone came up once. The rearrangement links TRBV28 to TRBJ1-4, with D perhaps TRBD1 (5 bases). Germline V gene sequence: CDR1 MDHEN, CDR2 SYDVKM. The CDR3 runs to 16 residues. V lost 5 bases and J lost 4, with 17 bases in between. DNA for the CDR3: TGTGCCAGCAGTACTATCCGGGACGGACGTAATGAAAAACTGTTTTTT. It specifies CASSTIRDGRNEKLFF.

The CDR3: CASSPTGQRWGEQYF. CDR3 in DNA: TGTGCCAGCAGTCCGACGGGACAGAGGTGGGGCGAGCAGTACTTC. The chain links TRBV6-5 to TRBJ2-7; 7 positions agree with TRBD1. Germline V CDR1 and CDR2: MNHEY, SVGAGI. There are 15 residues in the CDR3. With V trimmed by 5 bases and J by 6 bases, 13 bases remained unmatched.

V is TRBV19 and J is TRBJ1-6, with D hard to call. Trimming shortened V by 10 bases and J by 9 bases, and 13 bases separated the two germline ends. The CDR3 length is 12 residues. Germline V lookup: CDR1 LNHDA, CDR2 SQIVND (reference sequence). The CDR3 bases are TGTGCCACCGGCCTTAGATCTTCACCCCTCCACTTT. Translated: CATGLRSSPLHF.

The V and J genes are TRBV28 and TRBJ2-3; D is undetermined. Trimming shortened V by 6 bases and J by 1 base, and 14 bases separated the two germline ends. CDR3 length: 15 amino acids. Germline-derived CDR1 and CDR2 are MDHEN and SYDVKM. The CDR3, as DNA: TGTGCCAGCAGGGTCCCAGGCCTCGGCACAGATACGCAGTATTTT. Its protein product is CASRVPGLGTDTQYF.

This chain links TRBV5-1 with TRBJ2-7; D is perhaps TRBD1 (6 bases). The CDR3 has 14 amino acids. Deletions cut 4 bases from V and 3 bases from J, with 14 bases between. From germline, CDR1 is SGHRS and CDR2 YFSETQ. The CDR3 DNA sequence: TGCGCCAGCAGCACCGGACAGTTAATCTACGAGCAGTACTTC. This translates into CASSTGQLIYEQYF.

The count of this clone is one. The chain couples TRBV5-4 to TRBJ1-1; D may be TRBD1 (6 bases). Germline values: CDR1 SGHNT, CDR2 YYREEE (reference sequence). The CDR3 loop spans 15 amino acids. V lost 0 bases to trimming and J lost 3 bases, with 12 bases between them. In nucleotides, the CDR3 is TGTGCCAGCAGCTTGGGTAGACAGGTACACACTGAAGCTTTCTTT. Its translation: CASSLGRQVHTEAFF.

CDR3 loop: CASGQPNTGELFF. As DNA, the CDR3 is TGTGCCAGCGGACAGCCTAACACCGGGGAGCTGTTTTTT. The J gene is TRBJ2-2, the V gene TRBV10-3; D may be TRBD1 (6 bases). This CDR3 has 13 residues. Germline V gene sequence: CDR1 ENHRY, CDR2 SYGVKD. Trimming removed 10 bases from V and 2 bases from J, with 11 bases in between.

The chain combines TRBV15 with TRBJ1-2; unclear D gene. The CDR3 has 14 residues. With 0 bases removed from V and 7 bases from J, the gap between germline ends came to 12 bases. CDR1 is LNHNV and CDR2 is YYDKDF in the germline V gene (reference sequence). The CDR3 protein is CATSRDRTAGGYTF. The DNA for the CDR3 is TGTGCCACCAGCAGAGACCGGACGGCGGGTGGCTACACCTTC.

The chain recombines TRBV5-1 with TRBJ2-1, with 9 bases fitting TRBD2. The CDR3 consists of 15 residues. The V gene end was trimmed by 5 bases and the J gene end by 4 bases; junction bases not matched to a gene: 7. The V gene's germline CDR1 is SGHRS and CDR2 YFSETQ. This CDR3 is CASSLAGDYYNEQFF. CDR3 coding DNA: TGCGCCAGCAGTTTAGCGGGGGACTATTACAATGAGCAGTTCTTC.

This clone appeared a single time. The chain uses TRBV25-1 and TRBJ2-1; TRBD2 matches at 8 bases. The CDR3 loop spans 15 amino acids. Germline CDR1 reads MGHDK; CDR2 reads SYGVNS. Unmatched junction bases numbered 4, after V lost 4 bases and J lost 2 bases. CDR3 coding DNA: TGTGCCAGCAGTGCCGCGGGAGGTACCTACAATGAGCAGTTCTTC. It is translated as CASSAAGGTYNEQFF.

A few counts support this clone. This rearrangement joins TRBV4-1 to TRBJ2-3; D gene ambiguous. V was clipped by 1 base and J by 5 bases, with 7 bases between them. The CDR3 totals 13 residues. Germline V gene sequence: CDR1 MGHRA, CDR2 YSYEKL. CDR3 residues: CASSQVPRDTQYF. CDR3 nucleotide sequence: TGCGCCAGCAGCCAAGTTCCGCGAGATACGCAGTATTTT.

The chain combines TRBV28 with TRBJ1-2; TRBD1 agrees at 10 bases. The CDR3 runs to 13 residues. The V segment lost 6 bases and the J segment 3 bases; nucleotides outside the gene matches: 1. Germline V lookup: CDR1 MDHEN, CDR2 SYDVKM. CDR3 amino acids: CASRGTGDYGYTF. CDR3 DNA sequence: TGTGCCAGCAGGGGGACAGGGGACTATGGCTACACCTTC.

V and J are TRBV21-1 and TRBJ1-2; TRBD1 was called by the table and not checked on the DNA. TRBV21-1 is given as a pseudogene. This CDR3 contains 20 residues. The CDR3 loop is CASSSPGTGDGRPTNYGYTF. The CDR3 DNA reads TGTGCCAGCAGTAGTCCCGGGACAGGGGACGGAAGACCCACTAACTATGGCTACACCTTC.

The chain couples TRBV5-1 to TRBJ2-7, with D hard to call. This CDR3 comprises 14 residues. Per the germline V gene, CDR1 is SGHRS and CDR2 is YFSETQ. Trimming cost V 2 bases and J 5 bases, with 14 bases left between them. DNA for the CDR3: TGCGCCAGCAGCTTTCGCCAGATACCCAACGAGCAGTACTTC. Its translation is CASSFRQIPNEQYF. The full variable domain, its missing parts supplied by reference TRBV5-1 and TRBJ2-7, is KAGVTQTPRYLIKTRGQQVTLSCSPISGHRSVSWYQQTPGQGLQFLFEYFSETQRNKGNFPGRFSGRQFSNSRSEMNVSTLELGDSALYLCASSFRQIPNEQYFGPGTRLTVT.

This chain uses TRBV9 with TRBJ2-3; 12 positions agree with TRBD1. Per the germline V gene, CDR1 is SGDLS and CDR2 is YYNGEE. Trimming cost V 3 bases and J 3 bases; bases outside gene matches: 8. The CDR3 spans 17 residues. In DNA, the CDR3 is TGTGCCAGCAGCGCGCAACCGGGACAGGGGGCGACAGATACGCAGTATTTT. Its protein is CASSAQPGQGATDTQYF.